The present entry profiles one T cell receptor (beta chain) with its context. Its antigen is as yet unknown. This sample is part of a study of T-cell reconstitution after alpha-beta-depleted transplantation in children. Notes on the study in general: Reportedly, only several hundred clones from non-depleted graft cells drove alpha-beta T-cell counts at about two months. The authors attributed T-cell counts and diversity one year after transplant mostly to newly produced T cells.

V shed 0 bases and J 6 bases; nucleotides not matched to a gene: 8. The length of the CDR3 is 17 residues. Germline V gives CDR1 SGHDT, CDR2 YYEEEE. Construction of the TCRbeta library involved unique molecular identifiers. MiXCR was run by TCRdb on the PCR reads, yielding one entry per CDR3 protein. The sample has a few hundred thousand distinct CDR3 sequences, 15% to 20% seen once; the top ten hold over 25%. This rearrangement joins TRBV5-6 to TRBJ2-3; 12 bases are shared with TRBD2. This specimen consisted of PBMCs, mostly from graft donor cells, obtained 360 days after TCRalphabeta/CD19-depleted stem cell transplant. The TCR originated in a boy in the first two years of life who had a stem cell transplant for Wiskott-Aldrich syndrome, so the T cells may come from the graft donor. The CDR3 region is CASSLALLAGGSDTQYF. The CDR3 coding sequence is TGTGCCAGCAGCTTGGCTTTGCTAGCGGGGGGGTCGGATACGCAGTATTTT.